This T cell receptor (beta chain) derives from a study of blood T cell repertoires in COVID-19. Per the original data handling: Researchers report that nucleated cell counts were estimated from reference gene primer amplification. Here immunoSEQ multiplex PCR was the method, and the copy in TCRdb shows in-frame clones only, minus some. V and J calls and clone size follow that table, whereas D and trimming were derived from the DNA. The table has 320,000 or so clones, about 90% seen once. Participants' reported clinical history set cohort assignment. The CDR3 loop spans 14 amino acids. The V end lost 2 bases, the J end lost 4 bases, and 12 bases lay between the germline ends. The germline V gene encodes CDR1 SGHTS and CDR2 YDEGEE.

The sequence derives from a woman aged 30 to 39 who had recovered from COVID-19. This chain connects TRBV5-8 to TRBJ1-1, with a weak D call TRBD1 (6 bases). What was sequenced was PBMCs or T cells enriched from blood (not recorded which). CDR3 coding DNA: TGTGCCAGCAGCTTTACAGGGCGAGGCACTGAAGCTTTCTTT. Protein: CASSFTGRGTEAFF.